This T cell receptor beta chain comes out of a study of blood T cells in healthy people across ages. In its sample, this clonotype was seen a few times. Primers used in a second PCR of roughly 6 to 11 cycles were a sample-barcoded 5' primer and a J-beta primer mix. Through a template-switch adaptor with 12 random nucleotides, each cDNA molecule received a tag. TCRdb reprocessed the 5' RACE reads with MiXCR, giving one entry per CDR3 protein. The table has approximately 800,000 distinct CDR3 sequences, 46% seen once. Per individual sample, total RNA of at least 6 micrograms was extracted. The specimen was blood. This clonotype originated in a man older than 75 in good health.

CDR3 coding DNA: TGTGCCAGCAGTCGAGTCCTGCCAGGGACACACGAGCAGTACTTC. Translating gives CASSRVLPGTHEQYF. The chain recombines TRBV14 with TRBJ2-7, with a weak D call TRBD1 (6 bases). The CDR3 is 15 amino acids. V shed 6 bases and J shed 5 bases, with 20 bases lying between them. The germline gives CDR1 SGHDN, CDR2 FVKESK.